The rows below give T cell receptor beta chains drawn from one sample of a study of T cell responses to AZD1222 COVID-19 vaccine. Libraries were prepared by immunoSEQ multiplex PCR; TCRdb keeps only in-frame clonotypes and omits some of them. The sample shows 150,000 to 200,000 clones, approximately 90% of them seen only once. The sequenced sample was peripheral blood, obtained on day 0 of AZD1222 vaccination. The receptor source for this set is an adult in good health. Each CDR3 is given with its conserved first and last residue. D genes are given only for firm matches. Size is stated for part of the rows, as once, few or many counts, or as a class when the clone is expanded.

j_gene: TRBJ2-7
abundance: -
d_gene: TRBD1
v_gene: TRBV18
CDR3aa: CASSPPVDRNEQYF
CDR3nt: TGTGCCAGCTCACCACCGGTGGACAGGAACGAGCAGTACTTC

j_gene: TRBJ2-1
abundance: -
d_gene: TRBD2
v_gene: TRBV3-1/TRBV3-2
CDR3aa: CASSQGATSGGAGEQFF
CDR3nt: TGTGCCAGCAGCCAAGGCGCGACTAGCGGGGGGGCGGGTGAGCAGTTCTTC

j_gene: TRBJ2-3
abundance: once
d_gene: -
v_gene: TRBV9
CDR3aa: CASSPSYGGGGRDTQYF
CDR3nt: TGTGCCAGCAGCCCCTCCTACGGGGGCGGCGGTAGAGATACGCAGTATTTT

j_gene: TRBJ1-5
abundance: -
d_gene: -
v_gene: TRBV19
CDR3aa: CASVADGNQPQHF
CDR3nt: TGTGCCAGTGTAGCTGATGGCAATCAGCCCCAGCATTTT

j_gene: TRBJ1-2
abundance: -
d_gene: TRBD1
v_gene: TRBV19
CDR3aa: CAGGQGNYGYTF
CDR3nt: TGTGCAGGGGGACAGGGGAACTATGGCTACACCTTC

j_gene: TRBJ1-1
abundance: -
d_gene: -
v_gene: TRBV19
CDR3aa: CASSYIGDTEAFF
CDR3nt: TGTGCCAGTAGCTACATCGGGGACACTGAAGCTTTCTTT

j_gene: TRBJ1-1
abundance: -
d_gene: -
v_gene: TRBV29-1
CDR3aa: CSVVVGRAPEAFF
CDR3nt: TGCAGCGTTGTGGTCGGTCGCGCACCTGAAGCTTTCTTT

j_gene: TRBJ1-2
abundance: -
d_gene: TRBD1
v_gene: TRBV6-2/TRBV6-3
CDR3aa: CASSYFSGATGVSGYTF
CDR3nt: TGTGCCAGCAGTTATTTTTCCGGGGCCACAGGGGTATCCGGCTACACCTTC

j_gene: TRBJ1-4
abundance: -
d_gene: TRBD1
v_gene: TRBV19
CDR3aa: CASSKRGLDEKLFF
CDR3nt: TGTGCCAGTAGTAAAAGGGGGCTCGATGAAAAACTGTTTTTT

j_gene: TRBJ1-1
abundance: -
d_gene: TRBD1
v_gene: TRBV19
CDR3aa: CASSIGWERTGPNTEAFF
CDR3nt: TGTGCCAGTAGTATAGGTTGGGAGAGGACAGGGCCGAACACTGAAGCTTTCTTT

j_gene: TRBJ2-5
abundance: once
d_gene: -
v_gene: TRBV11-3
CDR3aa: CASSPGEGVEETQYF
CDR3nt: TGTGCCAGCAGCCCAGGGGAGGGAGTGGAAGAGACCCAGTACTTC

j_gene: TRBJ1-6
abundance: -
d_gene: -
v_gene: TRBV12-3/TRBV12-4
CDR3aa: CASSLGEPLHF
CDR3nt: TGTGCCAGCAGCTTGGGGGAACCCCTCCACTTT

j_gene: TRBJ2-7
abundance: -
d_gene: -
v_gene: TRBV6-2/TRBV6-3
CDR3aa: CASSYKGGSNYEQYF
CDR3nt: TGTGCCAGCAGTTACAAGGGTGGATCCAACTACGAGCAGTACTTC

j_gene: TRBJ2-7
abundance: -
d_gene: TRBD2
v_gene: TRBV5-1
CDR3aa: CASSPGTSGAREQYF
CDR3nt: TGCGCCAGCAGCCCGGGGACTAGCGGGGCGAGAGAGCAGTACTTC

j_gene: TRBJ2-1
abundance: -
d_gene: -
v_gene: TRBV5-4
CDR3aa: CASSRGWNEQFF
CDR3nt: TGTGCCAGCAGCAGGGGGTGGAATGAGCAGTTCTTC

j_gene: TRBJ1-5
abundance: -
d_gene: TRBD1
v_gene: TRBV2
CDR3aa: CASRGQGNQPQHF
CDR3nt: TGTGCCAGCAGGGGACAGGGGAATCAGCCCCAGCATTTT

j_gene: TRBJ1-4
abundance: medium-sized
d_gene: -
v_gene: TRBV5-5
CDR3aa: CASRIGHATNEKLFF
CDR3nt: TGTGCCAGCAGAATCGGACACGCAACTAATGAAAAACTGTTTTTT

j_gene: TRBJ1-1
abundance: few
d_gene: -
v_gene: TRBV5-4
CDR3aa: CASSAGGRGSTEAFF
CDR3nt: TGTGCCAGCAGCGCCGGGGGGCGAGGGAGCACTGAAGCTTTCTTT

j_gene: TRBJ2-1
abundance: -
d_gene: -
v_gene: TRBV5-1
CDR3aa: CASSTLDSNEQFF
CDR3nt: TGCGCCAGCAGCACCCTAGACAGTAATGAGCAGTTCTTC

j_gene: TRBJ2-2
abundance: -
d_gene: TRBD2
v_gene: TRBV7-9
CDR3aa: CASGKAGGITGELFF
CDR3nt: TGTGCCAGCGGAAAAGCGGGGGGGATCACCGGGGAGCTGTTTTTT

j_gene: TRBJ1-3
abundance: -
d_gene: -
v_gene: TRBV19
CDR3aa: CASSILSKLTTAGLRNTIYF
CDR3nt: TGTGCCAGTAGTATACTTTCCAAACTAACAACCGCGGGCCTCCGAAACACCATATATTTT

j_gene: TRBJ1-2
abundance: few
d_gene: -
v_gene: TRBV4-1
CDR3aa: CASKPAWWGGTYGYTF
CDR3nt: TGCGCCAGCAAGCCCGCCTGGTGGGGAGGAACCTATGGCTACACCTTC

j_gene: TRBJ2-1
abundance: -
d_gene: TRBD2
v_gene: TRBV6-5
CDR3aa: CASSLMSGGANEQFF
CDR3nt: TGTGCCAGCAGTCTCATGAGCGGGGGGGCCAATGAGCAGTTCTTC

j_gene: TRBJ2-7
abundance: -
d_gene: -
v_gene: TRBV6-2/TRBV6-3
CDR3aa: CASSAQTGPFDEQYF
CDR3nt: TGTGCCAGCAGTGCCCAGACAGGCCCCTTCGACGAGCAGTACTTC

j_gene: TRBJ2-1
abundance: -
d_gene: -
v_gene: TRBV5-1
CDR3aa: CASSLASHRYNEQFF
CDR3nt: TGCGCCAGCAGCTTGGCTAGCCATAGATACAATGAGCAGTTCTTC

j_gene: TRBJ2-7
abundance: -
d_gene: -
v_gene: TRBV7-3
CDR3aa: CASSLDRTYEQYF
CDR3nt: TGTGCCAGCAGCTTGGACAGAACCTACGAGCAGTACTTC

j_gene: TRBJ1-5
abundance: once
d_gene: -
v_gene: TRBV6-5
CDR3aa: CASSYGQNSNQPQHF
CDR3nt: TGTGCCAGCAGTTACGGGCAGAATAGCAATCAGCCCCAGCATTTT

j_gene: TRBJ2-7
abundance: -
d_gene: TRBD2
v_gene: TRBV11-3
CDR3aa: CASSFTSGGAGEQYF
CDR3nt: TGTGCCAGCAGCTTCACTAGCGGGGGGGCCGGCGAGCAGTACTTC

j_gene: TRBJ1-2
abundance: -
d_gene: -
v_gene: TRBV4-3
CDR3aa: CASSQDRDRRSNYGYTF
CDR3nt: TGCGCCAGCAGCCAAGATCGGGACCGCAGGTCCAACTATGGCTACACCTTC

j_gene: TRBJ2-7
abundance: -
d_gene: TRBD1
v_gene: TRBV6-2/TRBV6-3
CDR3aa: CASSYPGQGEGYEQYF
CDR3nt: TGTGCCAGCAGTTACCCGGGACAGGGCGAGGGCTACGAGCAGTACTTC

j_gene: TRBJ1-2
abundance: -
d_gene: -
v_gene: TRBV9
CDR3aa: CASRGLSGYTF
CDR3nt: TGTGCCAGCCGGGGGCTCAGTGGCTACACCTTC

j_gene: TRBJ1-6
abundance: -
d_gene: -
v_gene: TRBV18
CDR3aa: CASSPPIGGDNSPLHF
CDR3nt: TGTGCCAGCTCACCACCTATAGGAGGAGATAATTCACCCCTCCACTTT

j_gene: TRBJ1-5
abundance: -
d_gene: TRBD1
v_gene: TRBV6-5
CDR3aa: CASRQGPNQPQHF
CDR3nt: TGTGCCAGCAGACAGGGGCCAAATCAGCCCCAGCATTTT

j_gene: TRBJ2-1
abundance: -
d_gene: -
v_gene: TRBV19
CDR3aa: CASRPQGQDYYNEQFF
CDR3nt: TGTGCCAGTAGACCACAAGGACAGGACTACTACAATGAGCAGTTCTTC

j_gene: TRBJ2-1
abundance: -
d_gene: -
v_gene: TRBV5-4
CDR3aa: CASSSMARGYYNEQFF
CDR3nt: TGTGCCAGCAGCTCGATGGCACGGGGCTACTACAATGAGCAGTTCTTC

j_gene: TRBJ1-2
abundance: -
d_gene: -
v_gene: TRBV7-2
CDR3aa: CASSLGSERYGYTF
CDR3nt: TGTGCCAGCAGCTTGGGGTCAGAACGCTATGGCTACACCTTC

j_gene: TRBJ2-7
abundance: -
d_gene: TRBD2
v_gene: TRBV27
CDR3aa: CASSLGRGGHEQYF
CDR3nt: TGTGCCAGCAGTTTGGGGAGGGGTGGGCACGAGCAGTACTTC

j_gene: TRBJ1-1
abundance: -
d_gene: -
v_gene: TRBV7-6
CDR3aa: CASSSFGGETEAFF
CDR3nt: TGTGCCAGCAGCTCCTTCGGGGGGGAGACTGAAGCTTTCTTT

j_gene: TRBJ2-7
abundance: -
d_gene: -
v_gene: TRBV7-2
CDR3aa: CASSLEEVSYEQYF
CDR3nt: TGTGCCAGCAGCTTAGAAGAGGTCTCCTACGAGCAGTACTTC

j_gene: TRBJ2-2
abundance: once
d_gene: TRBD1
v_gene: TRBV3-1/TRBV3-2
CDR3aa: CASSSSLDREVPGELFF
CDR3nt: TGTGCCAGCAGCTCCTCGCTGGACAGGGAAGTCCCCGGGGAGCTGTTTTTT

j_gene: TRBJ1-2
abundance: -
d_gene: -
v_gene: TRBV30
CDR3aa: CAWSPGLLNGYTF
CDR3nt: TGTGCCTGGTCGCCAGGGTTACTAAATGGCTACACCTTC

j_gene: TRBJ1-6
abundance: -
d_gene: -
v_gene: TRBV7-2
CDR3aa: CASSPGGSFRSPLHF
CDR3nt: TGTGCCAGCAGTCCCGGGGGCAGTTTCAGATCACCCCTCCACTTT